This T cell receptor beta chain comes out of a study of cytomegalovirus exposure and HLA in healthy donors. Study information: An analysis done earlier identified roughly 120 million unique TCR beta sequences from about 179 million T cells.

With 3 bases clipped from V and 4 bases from J, the junction kept 6 bases outside the gene matches. The CDR3 contains 15 residues. Germline V gene lookup returns CDR1 LNHDA and CDR2 SQIVND (reference sequence). Study-wide points: Later findings reportedly placed an Asian-associated ancestry cluster below the roughly 700-donor mean for N-insertions. Altogether, more than 150 TCR beta chains were recorded as cytomegalovirus-associated.

60 Vbeta and 13 Jbeta primers were used in PCR. Data came from immunoSEQ multiplex PCR; TCRdb stores just in-frame clones and leaves some out. The sample shows approximately 200,000 clones, about 77% of them seen only once. Note on this clone: Antigen specificity is unknown.

The sample comprised PBMCs. This sequence joins TRBV19 and TRBJ2-3, with 8 positions matching TRBD2. The clonotype comes from a man in his thirties or forties in good health and CMV-seropositive. CDR3 region: CASSITSGSADTQYF. The DNA for the CDR3 is TGTGCCAGTAGTATTACCAGCGGGAGTGCAGATACGCAGTATTTT.